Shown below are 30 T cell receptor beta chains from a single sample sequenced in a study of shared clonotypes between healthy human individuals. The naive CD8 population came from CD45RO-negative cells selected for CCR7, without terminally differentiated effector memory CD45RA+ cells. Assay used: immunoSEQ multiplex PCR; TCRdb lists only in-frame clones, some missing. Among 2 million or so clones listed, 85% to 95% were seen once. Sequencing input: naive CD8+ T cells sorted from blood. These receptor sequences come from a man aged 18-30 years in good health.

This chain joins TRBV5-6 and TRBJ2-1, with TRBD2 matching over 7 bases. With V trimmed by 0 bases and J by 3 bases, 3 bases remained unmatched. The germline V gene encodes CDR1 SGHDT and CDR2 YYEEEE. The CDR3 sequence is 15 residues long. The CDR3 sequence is CASSLGTSDYNEQFF. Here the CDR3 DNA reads TGTGCCAGCAGCTTGGGCACTAGCGACTACAATGAGCAGTTCTTC. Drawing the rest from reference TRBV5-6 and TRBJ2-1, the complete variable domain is DAGVTQSPTHLIKTRGQQVTLRCSPKSGHDTVSWYQQALGQGPQFIFQYYEEEERQRGNFPDRFSGHQFPNYSSELNVNALLLGDSALYLCASSLGTSDYNEQFFGPGTRLTVL.

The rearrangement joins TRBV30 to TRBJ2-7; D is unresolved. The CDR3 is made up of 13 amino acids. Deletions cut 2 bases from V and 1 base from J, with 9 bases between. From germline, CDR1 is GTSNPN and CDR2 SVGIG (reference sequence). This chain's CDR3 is CAWSLELSYEQYF. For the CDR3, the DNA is TGTGCCTGGAGTTTAGAATTATCCTACGAGCAGTACTTC.

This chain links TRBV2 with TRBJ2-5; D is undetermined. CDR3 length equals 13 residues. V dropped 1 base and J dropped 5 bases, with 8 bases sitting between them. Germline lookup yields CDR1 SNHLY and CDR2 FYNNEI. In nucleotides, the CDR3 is TGTGCCAGCAGTGAAGTGGGTTGGGAGACCCAGTACTTC. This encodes CASSEVGWETQYF.

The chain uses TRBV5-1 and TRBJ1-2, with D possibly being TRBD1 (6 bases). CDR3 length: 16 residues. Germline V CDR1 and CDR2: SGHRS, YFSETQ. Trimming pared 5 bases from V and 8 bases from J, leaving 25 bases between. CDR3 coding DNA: TGCGCCAGCAGTCCCGGGACAATGGTCGGCGTTTGGGGCTACACCTTC. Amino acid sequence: CASSPGTMVGVWGYTF.

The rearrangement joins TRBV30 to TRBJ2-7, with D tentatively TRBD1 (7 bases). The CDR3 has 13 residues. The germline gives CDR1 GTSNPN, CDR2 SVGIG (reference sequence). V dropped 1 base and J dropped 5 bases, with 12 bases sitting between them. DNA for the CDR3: TGTGCCTGGAGTGCGCAGGGGGGCCACGAGCAGTACTTC. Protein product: CAWSAQGGHEQYF. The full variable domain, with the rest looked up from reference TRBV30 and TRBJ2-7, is SQTIHQWPATLVQPVGSPLSLECTVEGTSNPNLYWYRQAAGRGLQLLFYSVGIGQISSEVPQNLSASRPQDRQFILSSKKLLLSDSGFYLCAWSAQGGHEQYFGPGTRLTVT.

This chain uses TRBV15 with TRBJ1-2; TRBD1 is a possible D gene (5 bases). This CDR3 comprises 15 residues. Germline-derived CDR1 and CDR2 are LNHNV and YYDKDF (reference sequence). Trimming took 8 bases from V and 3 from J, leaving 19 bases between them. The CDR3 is CATSKPTQGYYGYTF. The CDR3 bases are TGTGCCACCTCAAAACCTACGCAGGGATACTATGGCTACACCTTC. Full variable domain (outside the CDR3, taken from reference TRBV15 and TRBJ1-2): DAMVIQNPRYQVTQFGKPVTLSCSQTLNHNVMYWYQQKSSQAPKLLFHYYDKDFNNEADTPDNFQSRRPNTSFCFLDIRSPGLGDTAMYLCATSKPTQGYYGYTFGSGTRLTVV.

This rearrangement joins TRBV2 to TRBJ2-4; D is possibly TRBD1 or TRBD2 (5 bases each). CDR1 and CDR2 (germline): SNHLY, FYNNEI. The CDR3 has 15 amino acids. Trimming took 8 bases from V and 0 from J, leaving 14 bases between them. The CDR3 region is CASLRDALAKNIQYF. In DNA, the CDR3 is TGTGCCAGCCTTCGGGACGCACTAGCCAAAAACATTCAGTACTTC.

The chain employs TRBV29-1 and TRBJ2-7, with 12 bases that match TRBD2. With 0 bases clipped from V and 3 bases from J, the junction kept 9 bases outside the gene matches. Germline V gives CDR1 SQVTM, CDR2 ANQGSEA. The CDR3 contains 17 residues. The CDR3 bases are TGCAGCGTTGAAGATCAGGGTTCGACTAGCGGGAGCTACGAGCAGTACTTC. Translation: CSVEDQGSTSGSYEQYF.

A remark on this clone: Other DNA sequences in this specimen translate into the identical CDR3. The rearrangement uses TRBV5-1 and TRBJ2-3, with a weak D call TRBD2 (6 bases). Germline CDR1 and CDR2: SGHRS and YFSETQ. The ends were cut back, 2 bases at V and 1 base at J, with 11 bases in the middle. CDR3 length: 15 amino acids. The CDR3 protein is CASSFLRGGTDTQYF. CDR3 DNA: TGCGCCAGCAGCTTCCTGCGCGGGGGCACAGATACGCAGTATTTT.

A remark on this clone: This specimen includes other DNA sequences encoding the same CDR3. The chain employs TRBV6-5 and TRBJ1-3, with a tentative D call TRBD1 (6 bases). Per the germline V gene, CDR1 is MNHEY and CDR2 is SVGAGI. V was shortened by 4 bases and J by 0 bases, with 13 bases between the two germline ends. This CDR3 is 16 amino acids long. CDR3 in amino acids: CASSFRTEGSGNTIYF. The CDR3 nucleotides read TGTGCCAGCAGTTTTCGGACAGAAGGCTCTGGAAACACCATATATTTT.

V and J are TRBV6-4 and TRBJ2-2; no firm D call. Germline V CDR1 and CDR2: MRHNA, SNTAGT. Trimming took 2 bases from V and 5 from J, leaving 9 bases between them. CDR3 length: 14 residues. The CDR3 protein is CASSDRLGTGELFF. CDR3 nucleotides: TGTGCCAGCAGTGACCGGTTGGGGACCGGGGAGCTGTTTTTT.

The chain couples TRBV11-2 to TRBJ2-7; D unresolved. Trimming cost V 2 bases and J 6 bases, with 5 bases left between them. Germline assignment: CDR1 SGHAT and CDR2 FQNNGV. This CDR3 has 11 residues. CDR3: CASSLKGEQYF. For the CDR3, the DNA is TGTGCCAGCAGCTTAAAGGGCGAGCAGTACTTC.

CDR3 residues: CASSLAVPTSMNEQFF. For the CDR3, the DNA is TGTGCCAGCAGCTTAGCAGTTCCGACTAGCATGAATGAGCAGTTCTTC. This sequence joins TRBV7-2 and TRBJ2-1, with 7 bases fitting TRBD2. From germline, CDR1 is SGHTA and CDR2 FQGNSA. V was pared by 0 bases and J by 7 bases, with 9 bases of the junction left unmatched. The CDR3 consists of 16 residues.

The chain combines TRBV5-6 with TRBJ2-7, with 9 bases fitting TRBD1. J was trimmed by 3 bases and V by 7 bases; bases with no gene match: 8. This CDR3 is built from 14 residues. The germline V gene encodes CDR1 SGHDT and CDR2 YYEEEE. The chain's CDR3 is CASGDGDRVYEQYF. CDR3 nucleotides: TGTGCCAGCGGGGACGGGGACAGGGTCTACGAGCAGTACTTC.

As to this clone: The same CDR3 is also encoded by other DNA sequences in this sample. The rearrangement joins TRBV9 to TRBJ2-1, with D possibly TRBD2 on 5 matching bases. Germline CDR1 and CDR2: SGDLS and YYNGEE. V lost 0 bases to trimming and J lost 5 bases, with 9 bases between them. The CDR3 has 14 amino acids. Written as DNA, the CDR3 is TGTGCCAGCAGCGTAGGGAGCGGAAACAATGAGCAGTTCTTC. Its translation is CASSVGSGNNEQFF.

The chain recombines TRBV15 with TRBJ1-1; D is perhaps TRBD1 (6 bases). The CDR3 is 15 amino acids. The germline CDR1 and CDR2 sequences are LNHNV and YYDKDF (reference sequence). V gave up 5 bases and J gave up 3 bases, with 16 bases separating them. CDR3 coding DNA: TGTGCCACCAGCGTAGGGACAACCGGGGACACTGAAGCTTTCTTT. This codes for CATSVGTTGDTEAFF.

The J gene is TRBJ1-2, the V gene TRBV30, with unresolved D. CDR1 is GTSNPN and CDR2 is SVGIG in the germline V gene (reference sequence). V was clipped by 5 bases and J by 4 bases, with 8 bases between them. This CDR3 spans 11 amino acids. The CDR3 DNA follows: TGTGCCTGGGAGCGGGCCTATGGCTACACCTTC. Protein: CAWERAYGYTF.

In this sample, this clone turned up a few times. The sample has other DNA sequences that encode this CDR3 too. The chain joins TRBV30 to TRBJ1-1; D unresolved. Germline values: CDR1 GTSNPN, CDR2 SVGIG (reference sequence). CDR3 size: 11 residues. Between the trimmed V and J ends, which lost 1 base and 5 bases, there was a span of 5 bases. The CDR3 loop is CAWSDGTEAFF. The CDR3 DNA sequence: TGTGCCTGGAGTGATGGTACTGAAGCTTTCTTT.

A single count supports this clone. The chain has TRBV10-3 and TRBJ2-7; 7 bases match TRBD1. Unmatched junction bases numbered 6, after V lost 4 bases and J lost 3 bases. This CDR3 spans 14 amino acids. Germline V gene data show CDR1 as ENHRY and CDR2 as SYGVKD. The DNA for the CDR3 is TGTGCCATCAGTGGAGACAGGGTTAGCTACGAGCAGTACTTC. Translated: CAISGDRVSYEQYF.

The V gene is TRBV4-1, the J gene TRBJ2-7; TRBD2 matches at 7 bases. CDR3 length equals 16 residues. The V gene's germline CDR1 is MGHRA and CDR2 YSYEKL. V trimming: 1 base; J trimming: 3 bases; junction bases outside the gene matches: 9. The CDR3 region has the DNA TGCGCCAGCAGCCAAGTTTTGTCTAGCGGCGTCTACGAGCAGTACTTC. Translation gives CASSQVLSSGVYEQYF.

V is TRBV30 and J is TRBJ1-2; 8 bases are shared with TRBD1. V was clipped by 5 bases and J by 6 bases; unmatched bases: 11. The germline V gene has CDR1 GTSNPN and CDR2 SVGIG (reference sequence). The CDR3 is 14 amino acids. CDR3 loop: CAWAQGAGPNGYTF. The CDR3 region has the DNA TGTGCCTGGGCCCAGGGGGCTGGACCCAATGGCTACACCTTC.

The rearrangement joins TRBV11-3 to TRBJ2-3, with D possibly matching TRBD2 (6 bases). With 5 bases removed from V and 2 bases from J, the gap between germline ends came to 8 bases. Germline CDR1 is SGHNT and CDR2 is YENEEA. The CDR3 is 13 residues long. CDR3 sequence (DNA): TGTGCCAGCAGCCGCGGGACCACAGATACGCAGTATTTT. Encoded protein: CASSRGTTDTQYF.

The CDR3 sequence: CASSDKAGEGTYEQYF. In DNA form, the CDR3 reads TGTGCCAGCAGTGATAAGGCAGGCGAGGGAACCTACGAGCAGTACTTC. The gene calls are TRBV6-1 and TRBJ2-7; TRBD2 might be the D (5 bases). Trimming shortened V by 3 bases and J by 2 bases, and 17 bases separated the two germline ends. CDR3 size: 16 residues. Germline values: CDR1 MNHNS, CDR2 SASEGT.

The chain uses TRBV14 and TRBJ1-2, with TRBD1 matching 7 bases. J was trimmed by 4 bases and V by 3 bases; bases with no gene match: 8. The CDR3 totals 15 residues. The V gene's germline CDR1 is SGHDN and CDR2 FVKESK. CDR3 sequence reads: CASSQKLGQLYGYTF. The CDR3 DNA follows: TGTGCCAGCAGCCAGAAATTGGGACAGCTCTATGGCTACACCTTC.

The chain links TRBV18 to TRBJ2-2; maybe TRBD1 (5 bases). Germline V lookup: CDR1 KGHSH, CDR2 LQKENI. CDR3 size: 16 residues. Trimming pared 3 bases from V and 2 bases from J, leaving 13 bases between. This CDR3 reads CASSPGHQYNTGELFF. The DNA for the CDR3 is TGTGCCAGCTCACCGGGGCATCAGTATAACACCGGGGAGCTGTTTTTT. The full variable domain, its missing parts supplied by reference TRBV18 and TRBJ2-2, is NAGVMQNPRHLVRRRGQEARLRCSPMKGHSHVYWYRQLPEEGLKFMVYLQKENIIDESGMPKERFSAEFPKEGPSILRIQQVVRGDSAAYFCASSPGHQYNTGELFFGEGSRLTVL.

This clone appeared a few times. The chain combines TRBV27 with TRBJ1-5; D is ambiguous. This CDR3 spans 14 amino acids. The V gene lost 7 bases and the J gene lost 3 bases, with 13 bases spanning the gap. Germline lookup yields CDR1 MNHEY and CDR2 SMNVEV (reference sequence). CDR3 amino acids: CASKNSGSNQPQHF. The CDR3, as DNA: TGTGCCAGCAAAAATTCGGGATCCAATCAGCCCCAGCATTTT.

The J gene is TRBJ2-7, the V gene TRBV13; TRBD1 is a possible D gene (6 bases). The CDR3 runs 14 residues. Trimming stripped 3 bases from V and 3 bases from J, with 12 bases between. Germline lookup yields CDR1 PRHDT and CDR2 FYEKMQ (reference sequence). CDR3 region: CASSFRDTNYEQYF. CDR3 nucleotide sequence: TGTGCCAGCAGCTTCCGGGACACCAACTACGAGCAGTACTTC.

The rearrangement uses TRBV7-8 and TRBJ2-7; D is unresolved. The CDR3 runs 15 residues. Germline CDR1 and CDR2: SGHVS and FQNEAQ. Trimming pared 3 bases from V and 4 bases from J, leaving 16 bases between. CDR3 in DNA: TGTGCCAGCAGCTTTAGCCCTCAACTTGGGTACGAGCAGTACTTC. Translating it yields CASSFSPQLGYEQYF.

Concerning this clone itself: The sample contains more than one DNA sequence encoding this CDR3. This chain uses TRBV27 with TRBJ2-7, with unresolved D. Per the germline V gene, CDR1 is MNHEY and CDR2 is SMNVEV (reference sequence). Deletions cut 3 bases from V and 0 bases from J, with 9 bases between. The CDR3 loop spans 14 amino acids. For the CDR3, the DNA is TGTGCCAGCAGTTTTCAGCCGAGCTCCTACGAGCAGTACTTC. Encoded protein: CASSFQPSSYEQYF.

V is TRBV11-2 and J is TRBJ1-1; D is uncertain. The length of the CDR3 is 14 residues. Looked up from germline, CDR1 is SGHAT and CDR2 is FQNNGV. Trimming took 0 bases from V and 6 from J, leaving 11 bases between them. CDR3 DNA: TGTGCCAGCAGCTTAGATTTGGCTATGGCTGAAGCTTTCTTT. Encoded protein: CASSLDLAMAEAFF.